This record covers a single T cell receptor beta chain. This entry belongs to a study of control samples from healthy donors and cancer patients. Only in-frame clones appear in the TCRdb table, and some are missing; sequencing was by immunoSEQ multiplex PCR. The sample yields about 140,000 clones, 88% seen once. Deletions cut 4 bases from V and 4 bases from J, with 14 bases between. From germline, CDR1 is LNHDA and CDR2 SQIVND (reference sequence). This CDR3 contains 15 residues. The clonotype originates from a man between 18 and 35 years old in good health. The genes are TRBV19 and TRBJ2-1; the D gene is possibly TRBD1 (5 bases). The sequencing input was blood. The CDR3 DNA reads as TGTGCCAGTAGTAGAGGTGGGGCTAGGTACAATGAGCAGTTCTTC. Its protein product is CASSRGGARYNEQFF.